Below are 32 T cell receptor beta chains sequenced from a single sample in a study of beta chain features in type 1 diabetes. Findings and caveats of the study: Patients with Type 1 diabetes showed moderately but significantly shorter TCRB CDR3s in all four CD4+ subsets.

Their specific antigens are unknown. The isolated RNA, all of it, was reverse transcribed, so expressed TCRB transcripts were what got sequenced. Method: immunoSEQ multiplex PCR; TCRdb's copy keeps in-frame clones and lacks some. The sample has more than 550,000 clones, about 14% seen once; the top ten hold less than 0.04%. The sample was naive CD4+ T cells from blood. These receptors all come from a man between 18 and 29 years old with type 1 diabetes.

V gene TRBV18 combines with J gene TRBJ2-1; 7 bases are a match to TRBD2. The V gene's germline CDR1 is KGHSH and CDR2 LQKENI. CDR3 length equals 16 residues. Trimming cost V 4 bases and J 4 bases; bases outside gene matches: 10. CDR3 in amino acids: CASSLRLAEAYNEQFF. DNA of the CDR3: TGTGCCAGCTCACTCCGGCTAGCGGAGGCTTACAATGAGCAGTTCTTC.

The table lists this clone with a few counts. The V call is TRBV5-6, the J call TRBJ2-1, with D perhaps being TRBD1 or TRBD2 (5 bases each). The CDR3 has 15 residues. V was pared by 4 bases and J by 2 bases, with 13 bases between. Germline CDR1 SGHDT, CDR2 YYEEEE. CDR3 in DNA: TGTGCCAGCAGCCCGTTCGGGACCACCTACAATGAGCAGTTCTTC. Residues: CASSPFGTTYNEQFF.

The table lists this clone with a few counts. The chain has TRBV28 and TRBJ1-2; D call uncertain. CDR1 MDHEN and CDR2 SYDVKM come from the germline V gene. The CDR3 covers 11 residues. The germline V and J ends were trimmed by 7 bases and 8 bases, with 11 bases remaining between them. The CDR3 coding sequence is TGTGCCAGCAATTCCCCGGGGGGCTACACCTTC. Protein: CASNSPGGYTF.

The CDR3 bases are TGTGCCAGCAGCTCCCTCGTGGGGCCCGGGGAGCTGTTTTTT. Translated, it gives CASSSLVGPGELFF. The chain has TRBV9 and TRBJ2-2; possibly TRBD1 for D (5 bases). Trimming removed 4 bases at V and 6 bases at J, with 13 bases between. The CDR3 has 14 residues. CDR1 SGDLS and CDR2 YYNGEE come from the germline V gene.

J is TRBJ2-1 and V is TRBV9; D could derive from TRBD1 or TRBD2 (6 bases each). V lost 3 bases to trimming and J lost 10 bases, with 20 bases between them. In germline, CDR1 is SGDLS, CDR2 YYNGEE. The CDR3 has 15 residues. The CDR3 sequence: CASSAGGNRDGEQFF. Here the CDR3 DNA reads TGTGCCAGCAGCGCCGGCGGGAACAGGGATGGGGAGCAGTTCTTC.

This clone was detected a few times. The rearrangement joins TRBV2 to TRBJ2-2, with D tentatively TRBD1 or TRBD2 (6 bases each). Looked up from germline, CDR1 is SNHLY and CDR2 is FYNNEI. The CDR3 has 13 amino acids. V lost 8 bases to trimming and J lost 6 bases, with 13 bases between them. The CDR3 DNA sequence: TGTGCCAGCGCAGATAGGGGGGCCGGGGAGCTGTTTTTT. Translated, it gives CASADRGAGELFF.

The sample holds a few counts of this clone. The chain carries TRBV5-1 and TRBJ2-3, with D perhaps TRBD1 (5 bases). The ends were cut back, 4 bases at V and 3 bases at J, with 12 bases in the middle. CDR1 is SGHRS and CDR2 is YFSETQ in the germline V gene. CDR3 size: 14 residues. The CDR3 region has the DNA TGCGCCAGCAGCGCCGACAGTGGAACAGATACGCAGTATTTT. The encoded protein is CASSADSGTDTQYF.

This clone has just one count. J is TRBJ1-4 and V is TRBV30, with 8 bases identical to TRBD1. This CDR3 region has 14 residues. The V gene's germline CDR1 is GTSNPN and CDR2 SVGIG (reference sequence). J lost 5 bases, V lost 1 base, and 3 bases had no gene match. The CDR3 is CAWSGTGGNEKLFF. CDR3 DNA sequence: TGTGCCTGGAGTGGTACAGGGGGGAATGAAAAACTGTTTTTT. The full variable domain, rest sourced from reference TRBV30 and TRBJ1-4, is SQTIHQWPATLVQPVGSPLSLECTVEGTSNPNLYWYRQAAGRGLQLLFYSVGIGQISSEVPQNLSASRPQDRQFILSSKKLLLSDSGFYLCAWSGTGGNEKLFFGSGTQLSVL.

This clone occurred a few times. J is TRBJ2-2 and V is TRBV29-1, with no clear D. This CDR3 is built from 15 residues. Germline lookup yields CDR1 SQVTM and CDR2 ANQGSEA. Trimming stripped 6 bases from V and 2 bases from J, with 16 bases between. Here the CDR3 reads CSVDLATGNTGELFF. The CDR3 DNA is TGCAGCGTCGATTTAGCAACCGGAAACACCGGGGAGCTGTTTTTT.

V and J are TRBV2 and TRBJ2-2; TRBD1 aligns across 10 bases. Germline CDR1 SNHLY, CDR2 FYNNEI. Unmatched junction bases numbered 5, after V lost 6 bases and J lost 4 bases. This CDR3 has 15 amino acids. CDR3 loop: CASRERTGGTGELFF. CDR3 sequence (DNA): TGTGCCAGCAGAGAGAGGACAGGGGGCACCGGGGAGCTGTTTTTT.

The sample holds a few counts of this clone. The chain recombines TRBV5-1 with TRBJ2-1; 9 bases map to TRBD1. There are 13 residues in the CDR3. Trimming took 2 bases from V and 10 from J; bases not matched to a gene: 4. CDR1 is SGHRS and CDR2 is YFSETQ in the germline V gene. The CDR3 reads CASSFTGGSEQFF. In DNA, the CDR3 is TGCGCCAGCAGCTTTACAGGGGGCTCAGAGCAGTTCTTC.

J is TRBJ2-5 and V is TRBV27; TRBD2 might be the D (5 bases). V lost 5 bases and J lost 1, with 11 bases in between. CDR1 MNHEY and CDR2 SMNVEV come from the germline V gene (reference sequence). This CDR3 is built from 14 residues. The CDR3 nucleotides read TGTGCCAGCAGTCCGCGGGTAATCCAAGAGACCCAGTACTTC. This gives the protein CASSPRVIQETQYF.

The chain carries TRBV29-1 and TRBJ2-1; 7 bases are a match to TRBD2. The junction had 15 bases not matched to a gene; V was cut back by 8 bases and J by 5 bases. The CDR3 is 15 amino acids. Germline CDR1 SQVTM, CDR2 ANQGSEA. CDR3 amino acids: CSLRGGHGVNNEQFF. The CDR3 DNA sequence: TGCAGCCTCCGGGGAGGGCACGGGGTAAACAATGAGCAGTTCTTC.

The chain is built from TRBV6-5 and TRBJ1-1, with D possibly being TRBD1 (6 bases). This CDR3 region has 15 residues. The germline V and J ends were trimmed by 6 bases and 6 bases, with 20 bases remaining between them. The germline gives CDR1 MNHEY, CDR2 SVGAGI. This chain's CDR3 is CASRPAGGGGPEAFF. Here the CDR3 DNA reads TGTGCCAGCAGGCCTGCCGGGGGTGGGGGCCCTGAAGCTTTCTTT.

This chain joins TRBV7-9 and TRBJ2-3, with D uncertain. Trimming took off 5 bases at V and 4 bases at J, with 19 bases between the two ends. CDR1 and CDR2 (germline): SEHNR, FQNEAQ (reference sequence). This CDR3 is built from 16 residues. The CDR3 protein is CASSPEYDLVPDTQYF. CDR3 DNA: TGTGCCAGCAGCCCCGAGTATGATTTAGTTCCAGATACGCAGTATTTT.

In its sample, this clone was seen a few times. This chain uses TRBV4-1 with TRBJ1-4; 10 bases are a match to TRBD1. This CDR3 has 15 amino acids. The germline V gene has CDR1 MGHRA and CDR2 YSYEKL. After removal of 2 bases from V and 5 bases from J, the junction contained 2 bases not matched to a gene. The CDR3 DNA follows: TGCGCCAGCAGCCAAAGACAGGGGGCGAATGAAAAACTGTTTTTT. As protein: CASSQRQGANEKLFF.

A few counts support this clone. CDR3 bases: TGTGCCTGGAGTGAAGGGACAGGGGGCTTGCAGACCCAGTACTTC. Translation gives CAWSEGTGGLQTQYF. This rearrangement joins TRBV30 to TRBJ2-5; 12 bases match TRBD1. Germline loops: CDR1 GTSNPN, CDR2 SVGIG (reference sequence). This CDR3 contains 15 residues. The ends lost 1 base at V and 6 bases at J; junction bases unmatched: 6.

This clone has more than one count but fewer than ten. The sample carries other DNA sequences with the same CDR3. The rearrangement joins TRBV18 to TRBJ1-5, with D hard to call. V shed 3 bases and J shed 0 bases, with 6 bases lying between them. The CDR3 loop spans 14 amino acids. From germline, CDR1 is KGHSH and CDR2 LQKENI. CDR3 DNA: TGTGCCAGCTCACCGCCTTATAGCAATCAGCCCCAGCATTTT. Amino acid sequence: CASSPPYSNQPQHF.

The genes are TRBV7-8 and TRBJ1-2; D may be TRBD1 (5 bases). V lost 2 bases and J 1 base, leaving 11 bases between the germline ends. In germline, CDR1 is SGHVS, CDR2 FQNEAQ. This CDR3 contains 15 residues. The CDR3 sequence: CASSLRTGFNYGYTF. CDR3 coding DNA: TGTGCCAGCAGCTTAAGAACAGGCTTTAACTATGGCTACACCTTC.

This chain joins TRBV14 and TRBJ1-6; 8 bases agree with TRBD1. Germline V gene data show CDR1 as SGHDN and CDR2 as FVKESK. The CDR3 consists of 15 residues. With V trimmed by 4 bases and J by 5 bases, 4 bases remained unmatched. The CDR3 protein is CASSPRTGNNSPLHF. The DNA of the CDR3 is TGTGCCAGCAGCCCCAGGACAGGGAATAATTCACCCCTCCACTTT.

This rearrangement joins TRBV7-2 to TRBJ2-5, with D maybe TRBD2 (5 bases). V was pared by 6 bases and J by 5 bases, with 13 bases between. Germline CDR1 reads SGHTA; CDR2 reads FQGNSA. CDR3 length: 13 amino acids. The CDR3 bases are TGTGCCAGCAGATCGGGGAATCTGGAGACCCAGTACTTC. It specifies CASRSGNLETQYF.

The rearrangement joins TRBV5-4 to TRBJ2-3, with 9 positions matching TRBD2. CDR3 size: 15 residues. V lost 1 base and J lost 0; bases outside the gene matches: 0. In germline, CDR1 is SGHNT, CDR2 YYREEE (reference sequence). The CDR3 coding sequence is TGTGCCAGCAGCTTGCTAGCGGGGAGCACAGATACGCAGTATTTT. It translates to CASSLLAGSTDTQYF. The complete variable domain, with remaining parts taken from reference TRBV5-4 and TRBJ2-3, reads ETGVTQSPTHLIKTRGQQVTLRCSSQSGHNTVSWYQQALGQGPQFIFQYYREEENGRGNFPPRFSGLQFPNYSSELNVNALELDDSALYLCASSLLAGSTDTQYFGPGTRLTVL.

In its sample, this clone was seen a few times. The chain couples TRBV30 to TRBJ2-5; 9 bases agree with TRBD2. The J call may be wrong; the DNA end is better matched by TRBJ2-7. This CDR3 region has 13 residues. Germline values: CDR1 GTSNPN, CDR2 SVGIG (reference sequence). In DNA, the CDR3 is TGTGCCTGGACCCTAGCGGGGACCTACGAGCAGTACTTC. This sequence encodes CAWTLAGTYEQYF.

This clone was found a few times. This chain connects TRBV7-3 to TRBJ2-3; D is uncertain. The CDR3 length is 14 residues. The V gene's germline CDR1 is SGHTA and CDR2 FQGTGA. The germline V and J ends were trimmed by 3 bases and 6 bases, with 13 bases remaining between them. CDR3 residues: CASSFGHSPDTQYF. The DNA of the CDR3 is TGTGCCAGCAGCTTCGGGCACTCCCCGGATACGCAGTATTTT.

This clone has more than one count but fewer than ten. The chain combines TRBV7-2 with TRBJ2-3; D is unresolved. V was cut by 0 bases and J by 5 bases, with 6 bases left in between. Per germline, CDR1 SGHTA and CDR2 FQGNSA. The CDR3 sequence is 13 residues long. This CDR3 reads CASSLALEDTQYF. For the CDR3, the DNA is TGTGCCAGCAGCTTAGCGCTGGAAGATACGCAGTATTTT.

The V call is TRBV6-5, the J call TRBJ2-7, with D possibly TRBD1 on 7 matching bases. In germline, CDR1 is MNHEY, CDR2 SVGAGI. Trimming pared 6 bases from V and 0 bases from J, leaving 12 bases between. This CDR3 is built from 14 residues. CDR3 residues: CASRRDRSSYEQYF. The CDR3 DNA reads as TGTGCCAGCAGGCGGGACAGAAGCTCCTACGAGCAGTACTTC.

This clone came up a few times. The chain has TRBV25-1 and TRBJ1-2, with 10 positions matching TRBD1. V lost 1 base to trimming and J lost 4 bases; unmatched junction nucleotides: 3. CDR1 and CDR2 (germline): MGHDK, SYGVNS. The length of the CDR3 is 15 residues. In DNA form, the CDR3 reads TGTGCCAGCAGTGAATTAGGGACAGGGGCCTATGGCTACACCTTC. Its protein is CASSELGTGAYGYTF.

The V call is TRBV4-1, the J call TRBJ2-3, with a possible D match to TRBD2 (5 bases). The V and J ends lost 4 bases and 3 bases respectively, with 20 bases between them. Germline CDR1 MGHRA, CDR2 YSYEKL. This CDR3 spans 17 amino acids. In nucleotides, the CDR3 is TGCGCCAGCAGCCCAGTGGCAGCTCGGCGGGCTACAGATACGCAGTATTTT. Translated, it gives CASSPVAARRATDTQYF.

The chain employs TRBV7-8 and TRBJ1-2, with a possible D match to TRBD1 (6 bases). The germline CDR1 and CDR2 sequences are SGHVS and FQNEAQ. The CDR3 contains 13 residues. The V end lost 5 bases, the J end lost 2 bases, and 9 bases lay between the germline ends. The CDR3 nucleotides are TGTGCCAGCAGCCGGGACACCAACTATGGCTACACCTTC. Protein product: CASSRDTNYGYTF. Full variable domain (rest looked up from reference TRBV7-8 and TRBJ1-2): GAGVSQSPRYKVAKRGQDVALRCDPISGHVSLFWYQQALGQGPEFLTYFQNEAQLDKSGLPSDRFFAERPEGSVSTLKIQRTQQEDSAVYLCASSRDTNYGYTFGSGTRLTVV.

The gene calls are TRBV11-2 and TRBJ2-1; 8 bases line up with TRBD2. The J segment lost 3 bases and the V segment lost 0 bases, leaving 4 bases of the junction unmatched. CDR3 length: 16 residues. CDR1 is SGHAT, CDR2 FQNNGV, per germline. The CDR3 region is CASSLERGGVYNEQFF. For the CDR3, the DNA is TGTGCCAGCAGCTTAGAACGGGGGGGTGTCTACAATGAGCAGTTCTTC.

J is TRBJ1-4 and V is TRBV5-4; D is possibly TRBD1 (5 bases). V was trimmed by 4 bases and J by 0 bases, leaving 7 bases between them. CDR1 is SGHNT and CDR2 is YYREEE in the germline V gene (reference sequence). The CDR3 totals 14 residues. The CDR3 region is CASSTQATNEKLFF. The CDR3 DNA is TGTGCCAGCAGCACACAGGCAACTAATGAAAAACTGTTTTTT.

The DNA for the CDR3 is TGTGCCAGCAAAACAGGGGGCCTTGGAAACACCATATATTTT. This translates into CASKTGGLGNTIYF. The chain recombines TRBV25-1 with TRBJ1-3; 9 bases map to TRBD1. The CDR3 loop spans 14 amino acids. V was pared by 7 bases and J by 3 bases, with 4 bases of the junction left unmatched. Germline CDR1 reads MGHDK; CDR2 reads SYGVNS.